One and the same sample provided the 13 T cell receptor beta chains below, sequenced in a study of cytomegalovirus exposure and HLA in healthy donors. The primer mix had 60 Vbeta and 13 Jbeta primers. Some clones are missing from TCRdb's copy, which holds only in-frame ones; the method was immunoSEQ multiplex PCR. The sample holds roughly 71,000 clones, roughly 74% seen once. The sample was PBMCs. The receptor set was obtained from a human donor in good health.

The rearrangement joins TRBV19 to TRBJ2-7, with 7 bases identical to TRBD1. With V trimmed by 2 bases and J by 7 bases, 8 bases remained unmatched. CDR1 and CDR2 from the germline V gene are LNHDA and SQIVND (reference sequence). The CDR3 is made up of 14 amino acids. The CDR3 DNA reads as TGTGCCAGTAGTATATCGACAGGGTTCGGGGAGCAGTACTTC. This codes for CASSISTGFGEQYF.

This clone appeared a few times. CDR3 nucleotides: TGTGCCAGCAGCGTAGGGGGGGGCAGGAATGAGCAGTTCTTC. Translated, it gives CASSVGGGRNEQFF. J is TRBJ2-1 and V is TRBV9; D is possibly TRBD2 (7 bases). Germline-derived CDR1 and CDR2 are SGDLS and YYNGEE. The CDR3 loop spans 14 amino acids. V shed 0 bases and J shed 7 bases, with 11 bases lying between them.

In DNA, the CDR3 is TGTGCCAGTAGTATTAGGAGCGGGAGCTCCTACAATGAGCAGTTCTTC. This sequence encodes CASSIRSGSSYNEQFF. V is TRBV19 and J is TRBJ2-1; 8 bases agree with TRBD2. Germline V lookup: CDR1 LNHDA, CDR2 SQIVND (reference sequence). V shed 3 bases, J shed 0 bases, and the junction held 4 bases outside the gene matches. This CDR3 is built from 16 residues.

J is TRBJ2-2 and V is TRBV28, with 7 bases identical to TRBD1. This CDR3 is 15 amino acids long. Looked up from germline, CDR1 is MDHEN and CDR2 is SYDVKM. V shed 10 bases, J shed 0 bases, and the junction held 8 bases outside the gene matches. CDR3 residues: CATTDRAPNTGELFF. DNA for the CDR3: TGTGCCACAACAGACAGGGCGCCGAACACCGGGGAGCTGTTTTTT.

The CDR3: CASSLEGTGTEQFF. In DNA, the CDR3 is TGTGCCAGCAGCTTAGAGGGGACAGGGACTGAGCAGTTCTTC. This chain joins TRBV7-9 and TRBJ2-1; 9 bases align to TRBD1. V lost 1 base, J lost 9 bases, and 4 bases stayed unmatched. Germline V lookup: CDR1 SEHNR, CDR2 FQNEAQ (reference sequence). This CDR3 comprises 14 residues.

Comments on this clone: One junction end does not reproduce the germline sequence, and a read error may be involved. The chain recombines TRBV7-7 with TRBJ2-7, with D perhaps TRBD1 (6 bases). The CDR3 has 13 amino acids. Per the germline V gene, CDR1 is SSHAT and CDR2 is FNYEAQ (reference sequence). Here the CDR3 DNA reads TGTGCTAGCAGCTCCGACAGGCTCAACGAGCAGTACTTC. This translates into CASSSDRLNEQYF.

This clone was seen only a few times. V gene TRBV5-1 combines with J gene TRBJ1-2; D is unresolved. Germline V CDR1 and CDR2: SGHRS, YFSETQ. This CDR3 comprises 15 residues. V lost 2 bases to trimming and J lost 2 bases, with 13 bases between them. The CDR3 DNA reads TGCGCCAGCAGCTTTATGCCCGGGTCCAACTATGGCTACACCTTC. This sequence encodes CASSFMPGSNYGYTF.

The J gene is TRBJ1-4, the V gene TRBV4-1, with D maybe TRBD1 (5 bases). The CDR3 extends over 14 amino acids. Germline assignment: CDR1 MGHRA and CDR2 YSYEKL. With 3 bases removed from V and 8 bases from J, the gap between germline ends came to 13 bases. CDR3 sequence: CASSHGQGREKLFF. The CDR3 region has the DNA TGCGCCAGCAGCCACGGACAAGGCAGGGAAAAACTGTTTTTT.

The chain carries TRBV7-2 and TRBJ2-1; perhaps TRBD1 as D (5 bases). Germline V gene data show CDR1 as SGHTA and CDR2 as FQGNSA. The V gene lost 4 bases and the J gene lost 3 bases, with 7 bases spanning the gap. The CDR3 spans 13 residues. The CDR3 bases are TGTGCCAGCAGCTCCAGGGTCTACAATGAGCAGTTCTTC. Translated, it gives CASSSRVYNEQFF.

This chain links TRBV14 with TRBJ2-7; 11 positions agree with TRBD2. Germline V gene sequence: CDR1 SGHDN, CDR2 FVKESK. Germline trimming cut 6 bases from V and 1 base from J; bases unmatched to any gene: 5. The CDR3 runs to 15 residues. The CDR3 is CASSHWTSGSYEQYF. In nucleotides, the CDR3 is TGTGCCAGCAGTCACTGGACTAGCGGGTCCTACGAGCAGTACTTC. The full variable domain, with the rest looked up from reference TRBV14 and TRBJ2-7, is EAGVTQFPSHSVIEKGQTVTLRCDPISGHDNLYWYRRVMGKEIKFLLHFVKESKQDESGMPNNRFLAERTGGTYSTLKVQPAELEDSGVYFCASSHWTSGSYEQYFGPGTRLTVT.

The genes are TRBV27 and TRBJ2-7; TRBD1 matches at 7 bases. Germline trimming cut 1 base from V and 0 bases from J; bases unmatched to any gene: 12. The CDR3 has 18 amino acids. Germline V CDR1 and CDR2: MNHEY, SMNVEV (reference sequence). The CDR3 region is CASSLYPFGTAFSYEQYF. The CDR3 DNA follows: TGTGCCAGCAGTTTATACCCATTCGGGACAGCTTTCTCCTACGAGCAGTACTTC.

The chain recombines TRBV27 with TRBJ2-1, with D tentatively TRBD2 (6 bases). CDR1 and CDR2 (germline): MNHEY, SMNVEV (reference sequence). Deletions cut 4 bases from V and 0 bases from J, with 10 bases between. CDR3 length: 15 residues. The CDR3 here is CASSSRESSYNEQFF. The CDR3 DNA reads TGTGCCAGCAGTTCACGGGAGAGCTCCTACAATGAGCAGTTCTTC.

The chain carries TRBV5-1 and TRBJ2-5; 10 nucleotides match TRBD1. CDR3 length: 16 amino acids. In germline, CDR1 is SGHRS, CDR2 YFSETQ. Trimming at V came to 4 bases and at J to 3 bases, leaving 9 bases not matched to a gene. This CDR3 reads CASSGGDRGGKETQYF. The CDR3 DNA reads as TGCGCCAGCAGCGGAGGGGACAGGGGAGGGAAAGAGACCCAGTACTTC.